This TCR beta chain was observed in a study of cytomegalovirus exposure and HLA in healthy donors. With regard to this clone: The target antigen is unknown.

Regarding the study as a whole: Donors belonging to an Asian-associated ancestry cluster reportedly showed fewer N-insertions in productive TCRs than the approximately 690-donor mean, according to what a later analysis found.

PCR involved 60 Vbeta and 13 Jbeta primers. This table comes from immunoSEQ multiplex PCR, and its TCRdb copy is limited to in-frame clones, with some not included. The sample carries some 100,000 clones, around 82% recorded once. V was pared by 5 bases and J by 5 bases, with 8 bases of the junction left unmatched. Germline lookup yields CDR1 SGHVS and CDR2 FQNEAQ. The length of the CDR3 is 14 residues. This chain joins TRBV7-8 and TRBJ2-5, with 7 bases fitting TRBD2. The sequencing input was PBMCs. The receptor comes from a woman aged 50 to 60 in good health and CMV-seropositive. The CDR3, as DNA: TGTGCCAGCAGCCCACCAGCGGGAAAGGAGACCCAGTACTTC. Its translation: CASSPPAGKETQYF.